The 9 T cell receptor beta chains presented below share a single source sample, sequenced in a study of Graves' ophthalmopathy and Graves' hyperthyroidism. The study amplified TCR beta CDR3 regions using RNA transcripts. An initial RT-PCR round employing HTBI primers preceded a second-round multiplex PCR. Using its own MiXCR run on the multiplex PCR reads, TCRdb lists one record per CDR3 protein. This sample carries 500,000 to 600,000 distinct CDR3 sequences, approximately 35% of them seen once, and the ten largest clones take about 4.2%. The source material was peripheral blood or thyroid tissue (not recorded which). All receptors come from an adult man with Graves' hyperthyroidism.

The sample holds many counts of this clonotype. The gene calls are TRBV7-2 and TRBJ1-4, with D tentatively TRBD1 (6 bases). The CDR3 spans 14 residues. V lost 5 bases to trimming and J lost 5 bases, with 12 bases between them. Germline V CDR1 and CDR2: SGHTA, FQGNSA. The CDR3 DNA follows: TGTGCCAGCAGCCCGGGACACGGAAATGAAAAACTGTTTTTT. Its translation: CASSPGHGNEKLFF. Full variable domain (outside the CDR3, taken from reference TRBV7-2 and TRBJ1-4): GAGVSQSPSNKVTEKGKDVELRCDPISGHTALYWYRQSLGQGLEFLIYFQGNSAPDKSGLPSDRFSAERTGGSVSTLTIQRTQQEDSAVYLCASSPGHGNEKLFFGSGTQLSVL.

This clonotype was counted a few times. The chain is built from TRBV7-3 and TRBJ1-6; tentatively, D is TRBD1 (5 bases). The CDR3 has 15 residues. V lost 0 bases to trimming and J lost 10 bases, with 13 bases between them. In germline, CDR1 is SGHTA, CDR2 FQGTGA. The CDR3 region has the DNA TGTGCCAGCAGCTTAACCGGGAGAGGGGAGTCACCCCTCCACTTT. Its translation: CASSLTGRGESPLHF.

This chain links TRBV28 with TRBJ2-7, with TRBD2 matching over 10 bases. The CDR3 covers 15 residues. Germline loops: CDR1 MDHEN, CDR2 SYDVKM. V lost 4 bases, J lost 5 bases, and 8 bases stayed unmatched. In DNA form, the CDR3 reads TGTGCCAGCAGTTCAGGAGCGGGAGGGGCCCACGAGCAGTACTTC. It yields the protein CASSSGAGGAHEQYF.

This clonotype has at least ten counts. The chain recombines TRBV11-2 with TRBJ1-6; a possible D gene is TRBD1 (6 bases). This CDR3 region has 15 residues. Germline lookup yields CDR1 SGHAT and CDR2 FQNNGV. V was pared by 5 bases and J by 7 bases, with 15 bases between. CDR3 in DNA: TGTGCCAGCAGCCCAGGACAGACGTCAAATTCACCCCTCCACTTT. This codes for CASSPGQTSNSPLHF.

CDR3 sequence reads: CASSPQAGGQFEQYF. CDR3 bases: TGTGCCAGCAGCCCACAAGCGGGAGGACAATTCGAGCAGTACTTC. The chain is built from TRBV7-9 and TRBJ2-7; 9 nucleotides line up with TRBD2. Trimming at V came to 5 bases and at J to 6 bases, leaving 11 bases not matched to a gene. The CDR3 totals 15 residues. Germline values: CDR1 SEHNR, CDR2 FQNEAQ (reference sequence).

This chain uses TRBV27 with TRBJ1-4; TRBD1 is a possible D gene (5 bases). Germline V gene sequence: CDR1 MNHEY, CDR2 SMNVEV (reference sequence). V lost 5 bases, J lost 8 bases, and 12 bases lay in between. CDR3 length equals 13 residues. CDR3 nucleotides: TGTGCCAGCAGTCCTTTGACAGCCGAAAAACTGTTTTTT. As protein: CASSPLTAEKLFF.

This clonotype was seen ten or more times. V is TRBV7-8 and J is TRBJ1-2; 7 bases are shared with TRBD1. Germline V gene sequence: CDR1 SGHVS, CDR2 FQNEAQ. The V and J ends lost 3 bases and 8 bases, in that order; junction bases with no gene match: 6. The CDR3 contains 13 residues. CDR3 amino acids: CASSLKGAWGYTF. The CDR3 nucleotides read TGTGCCAGCAGCTTGAAGGGGGCGTGGGGCTACACCTTC. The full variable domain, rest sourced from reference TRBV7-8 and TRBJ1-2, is GAGVSQSPRYKVAKRGQDVALRCDPISGHVSLFWYQQALGQGPEFLTYFQNEAQLDKSGLPSDRFFAERPEGSVSTLKIQRTQQEDSAVYLCASSLKGAWGYTFGSGTRLTVV.

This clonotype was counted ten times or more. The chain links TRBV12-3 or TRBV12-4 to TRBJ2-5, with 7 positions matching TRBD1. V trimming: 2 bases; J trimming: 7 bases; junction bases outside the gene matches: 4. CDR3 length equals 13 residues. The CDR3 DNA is TGTGCCAGCAGTTTACGGGCAGGGGGGACCCAGTACTTC. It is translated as CASSLRAGGTQYF.

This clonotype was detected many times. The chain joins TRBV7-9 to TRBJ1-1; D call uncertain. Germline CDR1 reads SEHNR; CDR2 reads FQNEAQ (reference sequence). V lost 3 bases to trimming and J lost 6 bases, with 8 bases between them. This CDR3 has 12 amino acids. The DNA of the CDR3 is TGTGCCAGCAGCTTGGGCTGGGCTGAAGCTTTCTTT. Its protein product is CASSLGWAEAFF.